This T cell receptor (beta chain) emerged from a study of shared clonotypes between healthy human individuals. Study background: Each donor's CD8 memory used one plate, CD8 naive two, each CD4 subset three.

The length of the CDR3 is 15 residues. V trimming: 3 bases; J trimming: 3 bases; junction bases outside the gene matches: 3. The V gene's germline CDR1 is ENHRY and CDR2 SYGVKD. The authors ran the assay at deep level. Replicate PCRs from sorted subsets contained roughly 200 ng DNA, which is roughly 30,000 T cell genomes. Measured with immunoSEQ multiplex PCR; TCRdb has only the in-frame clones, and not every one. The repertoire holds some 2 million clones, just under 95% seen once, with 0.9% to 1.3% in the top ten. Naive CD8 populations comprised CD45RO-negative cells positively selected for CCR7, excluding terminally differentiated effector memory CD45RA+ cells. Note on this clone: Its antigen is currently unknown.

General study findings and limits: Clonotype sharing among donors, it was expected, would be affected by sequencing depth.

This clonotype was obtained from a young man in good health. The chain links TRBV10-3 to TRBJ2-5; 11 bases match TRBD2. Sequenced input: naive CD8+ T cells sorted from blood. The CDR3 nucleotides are TGTGCCATCAGTGACCCGGGACTAGCGGAAGAGACCCAGTACTTC. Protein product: CAISDPGLAEETQYF.